This T cell receptor beta chain was identified in a study of blood T cell repertoires in COVID-19. Study-level information: Italy, Spain and the United States were the sources of the convalescent and acute COVID-19 samples. T cells, B-cell-depleted T cells, or PBMCs supplied cDNA or gDNA.

Points on this clone: This sample includes further DNA sequences coding for the same CDR3.

Trimming removed 2 bases from V and 6 bases from J, with 6 bases in between. The CDR3 extends over 11 amino acids. CDR1 and CDR2 (germline): SGHDT, YYEEEE. Under the authors' procedure: Reference gene primer amplification yielded estimated nucleated cell counts. Repertoires were generated with immunoSEQ multiplex PCR, while TCRdb's copy carries only in-frame clones and drops some. The D gene and trimming were derived from the DNA, and the V and J assignments and clone size from that table. This table holds under 450,000 clones, roughly 80% found once. What was sequenced was peripheral blood. The chain employs TRBV5-6 and TRBJ2-7, with no clear D. The clonotype originates from a human donor with acute or convalescent COVID-19. The donor label of this sample is uncertain. CDR3 protein: CASSLFREQYF. Here the CDR3 DNA reads TGTGCCAGCAGCTTATTCCGCGAGCAGTACTTC.